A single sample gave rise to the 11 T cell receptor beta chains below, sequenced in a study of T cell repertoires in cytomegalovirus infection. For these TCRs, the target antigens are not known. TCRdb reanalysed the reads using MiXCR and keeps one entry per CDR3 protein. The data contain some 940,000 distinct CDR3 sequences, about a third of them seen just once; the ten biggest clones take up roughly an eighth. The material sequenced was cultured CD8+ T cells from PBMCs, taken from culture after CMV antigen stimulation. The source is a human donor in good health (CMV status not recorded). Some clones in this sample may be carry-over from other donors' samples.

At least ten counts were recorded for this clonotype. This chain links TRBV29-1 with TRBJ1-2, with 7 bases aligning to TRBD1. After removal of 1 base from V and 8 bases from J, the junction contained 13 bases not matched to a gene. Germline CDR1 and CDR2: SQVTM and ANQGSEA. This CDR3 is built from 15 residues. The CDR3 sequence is CSVEGEGQPKGGYTF. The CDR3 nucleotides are TGCAGCGTTGAAGGAGAGGGACAGCCCAAGGGGGGCTACACCTTC.

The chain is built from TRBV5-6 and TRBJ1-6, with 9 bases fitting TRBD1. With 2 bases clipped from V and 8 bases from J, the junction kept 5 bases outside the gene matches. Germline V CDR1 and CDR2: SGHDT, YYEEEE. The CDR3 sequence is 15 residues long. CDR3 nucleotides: TGTGCCAGCAGCTTCGGGACAGGGCATCATTCACCCCTCCACTTT. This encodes CASSFGTGHHSPLHF.

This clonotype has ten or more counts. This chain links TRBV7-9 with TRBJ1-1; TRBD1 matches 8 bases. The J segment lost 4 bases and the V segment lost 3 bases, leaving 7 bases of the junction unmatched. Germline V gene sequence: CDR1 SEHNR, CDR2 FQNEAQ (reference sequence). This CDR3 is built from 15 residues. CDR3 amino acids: CASSFETGEGTEAFF. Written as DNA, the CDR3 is TGTGCCAGCAGCTTCGAGACAGGGGAGGGCACTGAAGCTTTCTTT.

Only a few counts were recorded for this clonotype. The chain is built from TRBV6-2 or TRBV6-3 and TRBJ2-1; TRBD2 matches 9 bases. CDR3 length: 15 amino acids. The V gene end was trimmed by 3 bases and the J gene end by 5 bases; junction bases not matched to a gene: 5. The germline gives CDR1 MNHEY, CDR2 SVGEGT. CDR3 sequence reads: CASSYGGGADNEQFF. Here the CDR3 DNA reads TGTGCCAGCAGTTATGGCGGGGGGGCTGACAATGAGCAGTTCTTC.

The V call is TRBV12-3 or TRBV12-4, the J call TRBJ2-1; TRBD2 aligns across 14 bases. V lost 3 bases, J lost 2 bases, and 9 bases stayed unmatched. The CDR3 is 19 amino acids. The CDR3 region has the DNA TGTGCCAGCAGTTTTGGGGGACTAGCGGGGGAATTCCCCTACAATGAGCAGTTCTTC. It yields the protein CASSFGGLAGEFPYNEQFF.

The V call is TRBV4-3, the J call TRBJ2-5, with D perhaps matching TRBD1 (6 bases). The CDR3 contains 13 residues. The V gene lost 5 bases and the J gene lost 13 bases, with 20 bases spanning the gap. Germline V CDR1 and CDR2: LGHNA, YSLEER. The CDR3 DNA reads TGCGCCAGCAGCGAGGTAGTGGGGGCCAATTTGTACTTC. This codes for CASSEVVGANLYF.

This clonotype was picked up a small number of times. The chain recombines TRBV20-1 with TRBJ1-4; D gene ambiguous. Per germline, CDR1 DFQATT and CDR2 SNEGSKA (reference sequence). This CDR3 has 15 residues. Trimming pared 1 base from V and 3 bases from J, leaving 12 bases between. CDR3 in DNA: TGCAGTGCTAGAGCCCCGACTCAATCTAATGAAAAACTGTTTTTT. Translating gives CSARAPTQSNEKLFF.

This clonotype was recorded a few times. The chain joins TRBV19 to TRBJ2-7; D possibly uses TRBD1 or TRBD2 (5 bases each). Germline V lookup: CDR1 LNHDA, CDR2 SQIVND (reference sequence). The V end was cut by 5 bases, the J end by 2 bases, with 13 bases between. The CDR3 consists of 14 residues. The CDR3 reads CASSHQGDAYEQYF. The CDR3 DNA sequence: TGTGCCAGTAGTCACCAGGGAGATGCCTACGAGCAGTACTTC.

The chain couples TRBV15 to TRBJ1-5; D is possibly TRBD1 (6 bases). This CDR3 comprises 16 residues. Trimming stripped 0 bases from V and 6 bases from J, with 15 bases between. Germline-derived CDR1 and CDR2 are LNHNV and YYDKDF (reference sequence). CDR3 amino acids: CATSRDLAGEVQPQHF. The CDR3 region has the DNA TGTGCCACCAGCAGAGATTTGGCAGGGGAGGTTCAGCCCCAGCATTTT.

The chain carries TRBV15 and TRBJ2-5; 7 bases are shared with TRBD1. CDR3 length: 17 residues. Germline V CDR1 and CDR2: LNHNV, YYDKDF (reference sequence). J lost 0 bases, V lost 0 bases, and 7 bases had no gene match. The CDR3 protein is CATSRDVYGQDQETQYF. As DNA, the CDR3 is TGTGCCACCAGCAGAGATGTTTACGGACAGGACCAAGAGACCCAGTACTTC.

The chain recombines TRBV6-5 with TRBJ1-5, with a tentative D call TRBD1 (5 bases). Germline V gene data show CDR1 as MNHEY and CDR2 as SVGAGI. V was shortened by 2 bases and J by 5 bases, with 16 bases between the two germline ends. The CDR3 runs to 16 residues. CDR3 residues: CASSYGGGLLDQPQHF. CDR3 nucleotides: TGTGCCAGCAGTTACGGGGGGGGTCTTTTAGATCAGCCCCAGCATTTT.